This record looks at one T cell receptor (beta chain) sequence and its context. Patients had resection in Japan or China between about 2014 and 2017. Germline CDR1 SGHRS, CDR2 YFSETQ. The ends were cut back, 4 bases at V and 5 bases at J, with 11 bases in the middle. This CDR3 spans 13 amino acids. The entry originates in a study of immune evolution from preneoplasia to lung adenocarcinoma. TCRdb's copy holds only in-frame clones and misses some; the assay was immunoSEQ multiplex PCR. Found here are around 40,000 clones, 70% to 85% of them singletons; the top ten hold about 4.7%. Sequenced sample: FFPE invasive lung adenocarcinoma tissue. The receptor comes from a person aged 55 to 70 with lung adenocarcinoma. V is TRBV5-1 and J is TRBJ2-3; D remains unclear. The CDR3 DNA reads as TGCGCCAGCAGCCAAACCGACCAAGATACGCAGTATTTT. It is translated as CASSQTDQDTQYF.